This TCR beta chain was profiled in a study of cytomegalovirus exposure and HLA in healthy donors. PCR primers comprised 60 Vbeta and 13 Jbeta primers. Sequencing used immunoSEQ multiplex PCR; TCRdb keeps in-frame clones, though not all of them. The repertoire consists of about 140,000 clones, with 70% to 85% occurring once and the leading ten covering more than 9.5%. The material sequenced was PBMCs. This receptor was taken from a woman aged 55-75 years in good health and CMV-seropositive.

In DNA form, the CDR3 reads TGCGCCAGCAGCGTTGGACACGCAACTAATGAAAAACTGTTTTTT. It encodes CASSVGHATNEKLFF. The chain joins TRBV4-1 to TRBJ1-4, with TRBD1 as a possible D gene (5 bases). Trimming removed 5 bases at V and 0 bases at J, with 10 bases between. The CDR3 extends over 15 amino acids. Germline lookup yields CDR1 MGHRA and CDR2 YSYEKL.